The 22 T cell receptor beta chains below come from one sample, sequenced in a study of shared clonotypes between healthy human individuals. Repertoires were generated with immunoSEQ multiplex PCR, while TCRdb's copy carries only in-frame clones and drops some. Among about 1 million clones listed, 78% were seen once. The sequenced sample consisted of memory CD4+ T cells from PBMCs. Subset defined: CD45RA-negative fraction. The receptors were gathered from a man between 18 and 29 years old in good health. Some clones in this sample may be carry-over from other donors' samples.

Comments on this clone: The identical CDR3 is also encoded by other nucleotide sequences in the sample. CDR3 sequence reads: CASSVLGGSGNTIYF. The CDR3 nucleotides are TGTGCCAGCAGCGTCCTAGGGGGTTCCGGAAACACCATATATTTT. This rearrangement joins TRBV9 to TRBJ1-3, with TRBD1 as a possible D gene (6 bases). CDR1 and CDR2 from the germline V gene are SGDLS and YYNGEE. V was shortened by 2 bases and J by 4 bases, with 13 bases between the two germline ends. This CDR3 comprises 15 residues.

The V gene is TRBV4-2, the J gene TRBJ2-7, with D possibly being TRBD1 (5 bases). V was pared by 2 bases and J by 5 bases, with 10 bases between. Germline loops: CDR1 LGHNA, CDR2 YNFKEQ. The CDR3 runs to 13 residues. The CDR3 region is CASSQPGRDEQYF. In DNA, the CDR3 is TGTGCCAGCAGCCAACCGGGCAGGGACGAGCAGTACTTC.

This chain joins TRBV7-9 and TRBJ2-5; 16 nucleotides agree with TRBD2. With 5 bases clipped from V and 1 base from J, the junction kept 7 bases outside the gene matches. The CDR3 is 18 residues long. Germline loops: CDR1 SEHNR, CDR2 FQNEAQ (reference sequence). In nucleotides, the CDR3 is TGTGCCAGCAGCCGGGGACTAGCGGGAGGGCTGAGCCAAGAGACCCAGTACTTC. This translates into CASSRGLAGGLSQETQYF.

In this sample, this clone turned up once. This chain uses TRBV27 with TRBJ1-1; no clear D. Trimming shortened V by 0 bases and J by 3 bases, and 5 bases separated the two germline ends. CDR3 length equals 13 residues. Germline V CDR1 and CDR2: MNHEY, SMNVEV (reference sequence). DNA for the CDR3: TGTGCCAGCAGTTTATCCATGGACACTGAAGCTTTCTTT. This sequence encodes CASSLSMDTEAFF.

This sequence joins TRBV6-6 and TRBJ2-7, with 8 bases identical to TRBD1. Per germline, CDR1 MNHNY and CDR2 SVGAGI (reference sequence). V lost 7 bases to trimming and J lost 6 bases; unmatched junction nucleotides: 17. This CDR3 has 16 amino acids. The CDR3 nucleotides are TGTGCCAGCACTCAAACCCCCGGGCAGGGGGCTTTCGAGCAGTACTTC. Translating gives CASTQTPGQGAFEQYF.

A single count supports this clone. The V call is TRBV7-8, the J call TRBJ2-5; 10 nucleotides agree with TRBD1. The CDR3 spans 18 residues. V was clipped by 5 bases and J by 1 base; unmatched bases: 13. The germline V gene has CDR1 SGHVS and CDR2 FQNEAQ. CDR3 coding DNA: TGTGCCAGCAGCCCGCGCCATACCGACAGGGGGCGCCAAGAGACCCAGTACTTC. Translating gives CASSPRHTDRGRQETQYF.

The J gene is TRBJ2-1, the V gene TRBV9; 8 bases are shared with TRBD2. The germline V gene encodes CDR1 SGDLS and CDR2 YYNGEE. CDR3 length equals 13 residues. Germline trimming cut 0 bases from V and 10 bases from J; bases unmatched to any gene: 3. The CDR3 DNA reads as TGTGCCAGCAGCGTAGAGCCTAGCGGGGAGCAGTTCTTC. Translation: CASSVEPSGEQFF.

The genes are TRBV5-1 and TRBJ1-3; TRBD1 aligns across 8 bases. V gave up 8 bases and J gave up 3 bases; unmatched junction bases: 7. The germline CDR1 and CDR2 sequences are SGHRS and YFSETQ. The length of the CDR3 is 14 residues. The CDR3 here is CASTQGAFGNTIYF. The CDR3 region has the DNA TGCGCCAGTACGCAGGGGGCATTTGGAAACACCATATATTTT.

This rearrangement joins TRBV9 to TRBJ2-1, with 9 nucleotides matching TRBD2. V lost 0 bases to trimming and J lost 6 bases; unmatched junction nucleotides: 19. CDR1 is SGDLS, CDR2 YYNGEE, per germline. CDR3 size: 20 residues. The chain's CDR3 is CASSVAGVSGSGVPPNEQFF. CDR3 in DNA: TGTGCCAGCAGCGTAGCGGGTGTTAGCGGGAGTGGGGTCCCCCCCAATGAGCAGTTCTTC.

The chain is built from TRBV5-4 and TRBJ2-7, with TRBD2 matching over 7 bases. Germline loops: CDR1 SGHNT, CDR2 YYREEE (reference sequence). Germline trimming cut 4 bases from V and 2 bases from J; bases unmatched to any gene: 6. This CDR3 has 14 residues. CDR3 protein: CASSPLGGAYEQYF. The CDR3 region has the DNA TGTGCCAGCAGCCCCCTGGGGGGGGCCTACGAGCAGTACTTC. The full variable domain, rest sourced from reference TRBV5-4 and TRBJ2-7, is ETGVTQSPTHLIKTRGQQVTLRCSSQSGHNTVSWYQQALGQGPQFIFQYYREEENGRGNFPPRFSGLQFPNYSSELNVNALELDDSALYLCASSPLGGAYEQYFGPGTRLTVT.

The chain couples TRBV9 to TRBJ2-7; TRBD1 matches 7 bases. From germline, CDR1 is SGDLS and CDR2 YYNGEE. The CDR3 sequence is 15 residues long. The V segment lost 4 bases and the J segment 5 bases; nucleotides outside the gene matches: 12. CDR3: CASSRGVGTAHEQYF. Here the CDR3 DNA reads TGTGCCAGCAGCAGAGGTGTGGGGACAGCCCACGAGCAGTACTTC.

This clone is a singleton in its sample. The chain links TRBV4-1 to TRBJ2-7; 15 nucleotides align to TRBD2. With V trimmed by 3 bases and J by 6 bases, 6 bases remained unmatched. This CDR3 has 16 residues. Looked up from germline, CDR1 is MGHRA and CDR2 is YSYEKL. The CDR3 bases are TGCGCCAGCAGCCAGGGACTAGCGGGAGGTTTCTCCGAGCAGTACTTC. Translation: CASSQGLAGGFSEQYF.

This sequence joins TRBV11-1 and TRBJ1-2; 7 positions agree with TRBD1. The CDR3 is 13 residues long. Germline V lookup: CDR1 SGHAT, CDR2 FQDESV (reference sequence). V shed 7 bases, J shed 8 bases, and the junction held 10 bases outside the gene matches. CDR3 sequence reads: CASTTDRATGYTF. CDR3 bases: TGTGCCAGCACAACCGACAGGGCCACGGGCTACACCTTC.

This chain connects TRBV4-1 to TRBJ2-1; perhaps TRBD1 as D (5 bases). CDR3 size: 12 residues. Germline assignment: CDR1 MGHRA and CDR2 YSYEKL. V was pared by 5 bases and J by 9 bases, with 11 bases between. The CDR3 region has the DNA TGCGCCAGCAGCTTTCCTAGGGGTGAGCAGTTCTTC. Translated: CASSFPRGEQFF.

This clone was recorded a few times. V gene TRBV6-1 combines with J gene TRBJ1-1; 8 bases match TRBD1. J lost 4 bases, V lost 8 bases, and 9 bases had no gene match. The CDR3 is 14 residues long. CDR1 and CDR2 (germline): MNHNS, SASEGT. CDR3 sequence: CASEPQGVITEAFF. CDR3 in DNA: TGTGCCAGCGAGCCACAGGGGGTAATCACTGAAGCTTTCTTT.

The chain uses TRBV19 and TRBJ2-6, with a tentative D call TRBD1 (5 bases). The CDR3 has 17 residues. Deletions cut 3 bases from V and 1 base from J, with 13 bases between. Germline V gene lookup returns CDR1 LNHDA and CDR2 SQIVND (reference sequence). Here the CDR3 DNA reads TGTGCCAGTAGTATTGGGGCCAGGCCGTCTGGGGCCAACGTCCTGACTTTC. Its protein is CASSIGARPSGANVLTF.

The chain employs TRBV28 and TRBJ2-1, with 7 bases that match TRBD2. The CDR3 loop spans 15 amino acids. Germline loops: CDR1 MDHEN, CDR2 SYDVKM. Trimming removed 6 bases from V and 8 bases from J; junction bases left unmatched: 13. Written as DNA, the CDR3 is TGTGCCAGCAGGCCGTCCGGGACTACGATCTATGAGCAGTTCTTC. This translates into CASRPSGTTIYEQFF. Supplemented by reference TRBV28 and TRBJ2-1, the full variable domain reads DVKVTQSSRYLVKRTGEKVFLECVQDMDHENMFWYRQDPGLGLRLIYFSYDVKMKEKGDIPEGYSVSREKKERFSLILESASTNQTSMYLCASRPSGTTIYEQFFGPGTRLTVL.

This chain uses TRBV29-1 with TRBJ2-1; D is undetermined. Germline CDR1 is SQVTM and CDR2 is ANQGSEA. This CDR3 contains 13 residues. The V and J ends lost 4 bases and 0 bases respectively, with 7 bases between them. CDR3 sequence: CSVGENSYNEQFF. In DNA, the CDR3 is TGCAGCGTTGGGGAAAACTCCTACAATGAGCAGTTCTTC.

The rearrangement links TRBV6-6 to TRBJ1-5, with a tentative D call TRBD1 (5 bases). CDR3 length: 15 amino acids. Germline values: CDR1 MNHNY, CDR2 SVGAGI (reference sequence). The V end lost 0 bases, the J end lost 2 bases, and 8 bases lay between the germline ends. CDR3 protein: CASSYSRGGNQPQHF. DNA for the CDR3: TGTGCCAGCAGTTACTCGAGGGGTGGCAATCAGCCCCAGCATTTT.

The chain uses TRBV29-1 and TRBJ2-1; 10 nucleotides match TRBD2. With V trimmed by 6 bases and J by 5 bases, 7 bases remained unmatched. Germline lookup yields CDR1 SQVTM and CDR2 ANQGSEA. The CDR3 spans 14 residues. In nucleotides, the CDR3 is TGCAGCGTCTATGGACTAGCGGTAAACAATGAGCAGTTCTTC. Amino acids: CSVYGLAVNNEQFF.

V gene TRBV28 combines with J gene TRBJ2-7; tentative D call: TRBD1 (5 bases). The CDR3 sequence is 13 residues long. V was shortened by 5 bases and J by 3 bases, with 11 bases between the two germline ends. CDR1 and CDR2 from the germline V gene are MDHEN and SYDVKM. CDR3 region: CASSPPTDYEQYF. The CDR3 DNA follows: TGTGCCAGCAGTCCGCCGACAGACTACGAGCAGTACTTC.

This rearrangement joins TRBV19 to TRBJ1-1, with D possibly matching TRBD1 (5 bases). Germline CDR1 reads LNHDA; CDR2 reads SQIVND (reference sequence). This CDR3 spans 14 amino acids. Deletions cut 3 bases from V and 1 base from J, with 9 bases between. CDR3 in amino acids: CASSMGGGNTEAFF. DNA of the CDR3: TGTGCCAGTAGTATGGGGGGAGGGAACACTGAAGCTTTCTTT.